What follows are 29 T cell receptor beta chains derived from one specimen sequenced in a study of spatial heterogeneity in lung cancer. The study, taken as a whole, reports: Mutation tallies in tumors tracked expanded intratumoral alpha and beta TCR counts.

For these receptors, no antigen is known. Time point specified: sample taken at primary tumor resection. TCRdb re-called the 5' RACE reads with MiXCR, one entry per CDR3 protein. The sample contains several thousand distinct CDR3 sequences, about 5% of which appear only once. The sample was lung tumor tissue, taken at surgery. The source of these receptors is a female donor with early-stage non-small cell lung cancer.

This rearrangement joins TRBV10-3 to TRBJ1-3; unclear D gene. Looked up from germline, CDR1 is ENHRY and CDR2 is SYGVKD. The V end lost 10 bases, the J end lost 0 bases, and 7 bases lay between the germline ends. The CDR3 is 12 residues long. The CDR3: CATLRSGNTIYF. The CDR3 region has the DNA TGTGCCACCCTCCGCTCTGGAAACACCATATATTTT.

This clonotype is labeled as medium-sized (0.01 to 0.1%). The V call is TRBV30, the J call TRBJ1-1; D call uncertain. The CDR3 spans 13 residues. The V end lost 0 bases, the J end lost 4 bases, and 9 bases lay between the germline ends. CDR1 is GTSNPN and CDR2 is SVGIG in the germline V gene (reference sequence). This CDR3 is CAWSVTGGTEAFF. CDR3 in DNA: TGTGCCTGGAGTGTCACCGGTGGCACTGAAGCTTTCTTT.

The CDR3 DNA follows: TGTGCCAGCAGCTTAGGACAGGGGTACGAAGCTTTCTTT. Translated: CASSLGQGYEAFF. V is TRBV11-2 and J is TRBJ1-1, with 8 nucleotides matching TRBD1. Germline V gives CDR1 SGHAT, CDR2 FQNNGV. This CDR3 is 13 amino acids long. The V gene end was trimmed by 1 base and the J gene end by 8 bases; junction bases not matched to a gene: 3. Full variable domain (missing parts from reference TRBV11-2 and TRBJ1-1): EAGVAQSPRYKIIEKRQSVAFWCNPISGHATLYWYQQILGQGPKLLIQFQNNGVVDDSQLPKDRFSAERLKGVDSTLKIQPAKLEDSAVYLCASSLGQGYEAFFGQGTRLTVV.

Judged by abundance, this clonotype is medium-sized (0.01 to 0.1%). The chain links TRBV5-4 to TRBJ2-3; no reliable D call. The CDR3 extends over 13 amino acids. The V gene's germline CDR1 is SGHNT and CDR2 YYREEE (reference sequence). V dropped 0 bases and J dropped 4 bases, with 6 bases sitting between them. The CDR3 loop is CASSLAGSDTQYF. CDR3 bases: TGTGCCAGCAGCTTGGCTGGATCAGATACGCAGTATTTT.

This clonotype is labeled medium-sized (0.01 to 0.1%). The chain employs TRBV24-1 and TRBJ1-2; no reliable D call. The CDR3 has 13 amino acids. CDR1 is KGHDR, CDR2 SFDVKD, per germline. Trimming took 6 bases from V and 8 from J, leaving 15 bases between them. The CDR3 spells CATSLSQREGYTF. CDR3 coding DNA: TGTGCCACCAGTCTATCACAACGGGAAGGCTACACCTTC.

This clonotype was detected a few times. The CDR3 DNA reads as TGTGCCAGCAGCTTAGATGGACAGGGCAATCAGCCCCAGCATTTT. Protein product: CASSLDGQGNQPQHF. The rearrangement links TRBV7-9 to TRBJ1-5, with TRBD1 matching 7 bases. The length of the CDR3 is 15 residues. The J segment lost 2 bases and the V segment lost 1 base, leaving 2 bases of the junction unmatched. Germline loops: CDR1 SEHNR, CDR2 FQNEAQ (reference sequence).

Only a few counts were recorded for this clonotype. The chain has TRBV27 and TRBJ2-5, with TRBD2 identical over 8 bases. Germline V CDR1 and CDR2: MNHEY, SMNVEV (reference sequence). V was pared by 3 bases and J by 5 bases, with 8 bases of the junction left unmatched. The CDR3 loop spans 15 amino acids. The CDR3 DNA is TGTGCCAGCAGTTTGACGGGAGGGCCTGAGGAGACCCAGTACTTC. Protein sequence: CASSLTGGPEETQYF.

By share, this clonotype ranks as medium-sized (0.01 to 0.1%). This chain uses TRBV10-3 with TRBJ1-2, with TRBD1 matching over 7 bases. V gave up 0 bases and J gave up 4 bases; unmatched junction bases: 5. CDR3 length: 15 residues. The germline V gene has CDR1 ENHRY and CDR2 SYGVKD. The CDR3 DNA sequence: TGTGCCATCAGTGAGTCGGGACAGTTTCTCTATGGCTACACCTTC. As protein: CAISESGQFLYGYTF.

This clonotype was detected many times. The rearrangement uses TRBV18 and TRBJ2-1; D call uncertain. The CDR3 contains 17 residues. Germline V lookup: CDR1 KGHSH, CDR2 LQKENI. V shed 0 bases and J shed 1 base, with 13 bases lying between them. In nucleotides, the CDR3 is TGTGCCAGCTCACCACCGGGCCAAGCGTTATCCTACAATGAGCAGTTCTTC. Translating gives CASSPPGQALSYNEQFF.

By frequency in the sample, this clonotype is medium-sized. The V and J genes are TRBV11-2 and TRBJ1-1; D is perhaps TRBD1 (6 bases). This CDR3 region has 15 residues. V lost 2 bases and J lost 1, with 11 bases in between. The germline V gene has CDR1 SGHAT and CDR2 FQNNGV. The CDR3 nucleotides read TGTGCCAGCAGCTTACTTACAGGGTCGAACACTGAAGCTTTCTTT. It yields the protein CASSLLTGSNTEAFF.

By share, this clonotype counts as medium-sized (0.01 to 0.1%). The V and J genes are TRBV4-1 and TRBJ1-1; no definite D call. This CDR3 contains 17 residues. Trimming cost V 2 bases and J 4 bases, with 20 bases left between them. CDR1 MGHRA and CDR2 YSYEKL come from the germline V gene. The CDR3 loop is CASSQSPAKRSATEAFF. In DNA form, the CDR3 reads TGCGCCAGCAGCCAATCCCCGGCCAAAAGAAGTGCCACTGAAGCTTTCTTT.

By frequency in the sample, this clonotype is medium-sized. This sequence joins TRBV7-9 and TRBJ1-6; 8 bases fit TRBD1. The CDR3 sequence is 14 residues long. V lost 5 bases, J lost 7 bases, and 4 bases stayed unmatched. Germline lookup yields CDR1 SEHNR and CDR2 FQNEAQ (reference sequence). CDR3 sequence reads: CASSLDRENSPLHF. The CDR3 DNA sequence: TGTGCCAGCAGCCTGGACAGGGAAAATTCACCCCTCCACTTT.

V usage is TRBV5-1 and J usage is TRBJ2-5, with 10 bases matching TRBD1. The germline gives CDR1 SGHRS, CDR2 YFSETQ. CDR3 length: 14 residues. Losses at the gene ends were 2 bases for V and 3 bases for J; bases not matched to a gene: 1. CDR3 residues: CASSLGQGEETQYF. The CDR3 bases are TGCGCCAGCAGCTTAGGACAGGGGGAAGAGACCCAGTACTTC.

The chain uses TRBV28 and TRBJ2-7; D may be TRBD1 (5 bases). The germline gives CDR1 MDHEN, CDR2 SYDVKM. The V gene lost 4 bases and the J gene lost 5 bases, with 6 bases spanning the gap. The CDR3 is made up of 11 amino acids. This CDR3 reads CASSSGNEQYV. DNA of the CDR3: TGTGCCAGCAGTTCAGGGAACGAGCAGTACGTC.

This clonotype is medium-sized within its sample. This sequence joins TRBV14 and TRBJ1-1, with D unclear. The CDR3 runs to 13 residues. Per the germline V gene, CDR1 is SGHDN and CDR2 is FVKESK. The germline V and J ends were trimmed by 5 bases and 4 bases, with 11 bases remaining between them. The CDR3: CASSGWAGTEAFF. CDR3 DNA: TGTGCCAGCAGCGGCTGGGCGGGCACTGAAGCTTTCTTT. Full variable domain (outside the CDR3, taken from reference TRBV14 and TRBJ1-1): EAGVTQFPSHSVIEKGQTVTLRCDPISGHDNLYWYRRVMGKEIKFLLHFVKESKQDESGMPNNRFLAERTGGTYSTLKVQPAELEDSGVYFCASSGWAGTEAFFGQGTRLTVV.

This clonotype rates as medium-sized (0.01 to 0.1%). The CDR3 bases are TGTGCCAGCAGCTTAGTAGGGACTAGCGGGGCGGAAGATACGCAGTATTTT. Protein: CASSLVGTSGAEDTQYF. J is TRBJ2-3 and V is TRBV7-2; 13 bases agree with TRBD2. J lost 5 bases, V lost 1 base, and 6 bases had no gene match. Germline V gene lookup returns CDR1 SGHTA and CDR2 FQGNSA. The CDR3 spans 17 residues.

The chain combines TRBV20-1 with TRBJ1-5; D call uncertain. V was trimmed by 3 bases and J by 4 bases, leaving 13 bases between them. The CDR3 is 14 residues long. Germline CDR1 and CDR2: DFQATT and SNEGSKA (reference sequence). The chain's CDR3 is CSASLGPRNQPQHF. DNA for the CDR3: TGCAGTGCTAGTCTCGGGCCGAGGAATCAGCCCCAGCATTTT.

This clonotype was detected ten times or more. V is TRBV3-1 and J is TRBJ2-3; D remains ambiguous. The V and J ends lost 8 bases and 9 bases respectively, with 15 bases between them. CDR3 size: 12 residues. The germline V gene has CDR1 LGHDT and CDR2 YNNKEL (reference sequence). The CDR3 coding sequence is TGTGCCAGCCGAGGCCCCAAGATGACGCAGTATTTT. Residues: CASRGPKMTQYF.

The chain couples TRBV7-9 to TRBJ1-4, with a possible D match to TRBD1 (5 bases). The CDR3 totals 12 residues. Trimming removed 6 bases from V and 8 bases from J, with 10 bases in between. Germline-derived CDR1 and CDR2 are SEHNR and FQNEAQ (reference sequence). Here the CDR3 DNA reads TGTGCCAGCAGTCGCAGGGAGGAAAAACTGTTTTTT. It encodes CASSRREEKLFF. The full variable domain, its missing parts supplied by reference TRBV7-9 and TRBJ1-4, is DTGVSQNPRHKITKRGQNVTFRCDPISEHNRLYWYRQTLGQGPEFLTYFQNEAQLEKSRLLSDRFSAERPKGSFSTLEIQRTEQGDSAMYLCASSRREEKLFFGSGTQLSVL.

The V and J genes are TRBV29-1 and TRBJ2-5, with D possibly TRBD1 on 8 matching bases. V lost 4 bases and J 7 bases, leaving 19 bases between the germline ends. CDR1 and CDR2 from the germline V gene are SQVTM and ANQGSEA. The CDR3 spans 14 residues. This chain's CDR3 is CSVGESHRGGTQYF. The CDR3 DNA is TGCAGCGTTGGAGAGTCCCACAGGGGGGGGACCCAGTACTTC.

This clonotype qualifies as medium-sized. The V gene is TRBV10-3, the J gene TRBJ2-5; TRBD2 might be the D (6 bases). V was shortened by 6 bases and J by 0 bases, with 11 bases between the two germline ends. The CDR3 is 14 amino acids. CDR1 is ENHRY, CDR2 SYGVKD, per germline. The DNA of the CDR3 is TGTGCCATCAGGTCTGGGGGGTACCAAGAGACCCAGTACTTC. Amino acid sequence: CAIRSGGYQETQYF.

In its sample, this clonotype ranks as medium-sized. The rearrangement joins TRBV6-5 to TRBJ1-5; D call uncertain. The CDR3 contains 15 residues. Trimming shortened V by 0 bases and J by 1 base, and 7 bases separated the two germline ends. The germline gives CDR1 MNHEY, CDR2 SVGAGI. CDR3 residues: CASSYSYRSNQPQHF. The CDR3 region has the DNA TGTGCCAGCAGTTACTCGTACAGAAGCAATCAGCCCCAGCATTTT.

This clonotype is medium-sized in the sample. DNA for the CDR3: TGTGCCATCACCGCCACAGGGTCCAACTACTATGGCTACACCTTC. It encodes CAITATGSNYYGYTF. This sequence joins TRBV10-3 and TRBJ1-2; TRBD1 is a possible D gene (6 bases). In germline, CDR1 is ENHRY, CDR2 SYGVKD. The CDR3 length is 15 residues. Trimming pared 7 bases from V and 3 bases from J, leaving 18 bases between.

This clonotype was picked up a small number of times. The J gene is TRBJ1-5, the V gene TRBV5-5, with a possible D match to TRBD1 (5 bases). This CDR3 has 14 residues. Germline CDR1 and CDR2: SGHKS and YYEKEE (reference sequence). Trimming shortened V by 0 bases and J by 6 bases, and 10 bases separated the two germline ends. The CDR3 region has the DNA TGTGCCAGCAGCTTGGGGCCAGGGTCTCAGCCCCAGCATTTT. Its protein product is CASSLGPGSQPQHF.

By share, this clonotype counts as medium-sized. The chain couples TRBV7-6 to TRBJ2-2; the D gene is possibly TRBD1 (5 bases). Trimming left V 5 bases short and J 0 bases short, with 10 bases between. The CDR3 length is 15 residues. Germline V lookup: CDR1 SGHVS, CDR2 FNYEAQ. DNA of the CDR3: TGTGCCAGCAGCATACAGGCGACGAACACCGGGGAGCTGTTTTTT. This codes for CASSIQATNTGELFF.

Within the sample, this clonotype is medium-sized. This chain links TRBV6-6 with TRBJ1-5; D remains ambiguous. This CDR3 contains 14 residues. Deletions cut 0 bases from V and 3 bases from J, with 6 bases between. Per germline, CDR1 MNHNY and CDR2 SVGAGI (reference sequence). This chain's CDR3 is CASSYSTSNQPQHF. Written as DNA, the CDR3 is TGTGCCAGCAGTTACTCGACCTCCAATCAGCCCCAGCATTTT.

By share, this clonotype counts as medium-sized. In DNA form, the CDR3 reads TGTGCCAGCAGCCACGGGACAGGGACCTACGAGCAGTACTTC. It codes for CASSHGTGTYEQYF. The chain joins TRBV7-9 to TRBJ2-7; the match to TRBD1 covers 9 bases. V was clipped by 5 bases and J by 2 bases; unmatched bases: 4. Germline CDR1 reads SEHNR; CDR2 reads FQNEAQ (reference sequence). The CDR3 has 14 residues. Combining the CDR3 with reference TRBV7-9 and TRBJ2-7 gives the whole variable domain DTGVSQNPRHKITKRGQNVTFRCDPISEHNRLYWYRQTLGQGPEFLTYFQNEAQLEKSRLLSDRFSAERPKGSFSTLEIQRTEQGDSAMYLCASSHGTGTYEQYFGPGTRLTVT.

This clonotype was counted at least ten times. The rearrangement links TRBV24-1 to TRBJ2-5, with D possibly TRBD2 on 6 matching bases. The germline CDR1 and CDR2 sequences are KGHDR and SFDVKD. The length of the CDR3 is 16 residues. Trimming removed 4 bases at V and 2 bases at J, with 16 bases between. CDR3: CATSDLPSVAQETQYF. The CDR3 DNA follows: TGTGCCACCAGTGACCTCCCTAGCGTAGCACAAGAGACCCAGTACTTC.

This clonotype is medium-sized in the sample. This chain uses TRBV28 with TRBJ2-1; D not certain. V was trimmed by 8 bases and J by 6 bases, leaving 14 bases between them. Germline assignment: CDR1 MDHEN and CDR2 SYDVKM. CDR3 length equals 13 residues. CDR3 protein: CASRPQDANEQFF. In DNA form, the CDR3 reads TGTGCCAGCCGGCCCCAGGACGCCAATGAGCAGTTCTTC.